Described below is a single T cell receptor beta chain sequence and its context. The PCR was carried out with 60 Vbeta primers and 13 Jbeta primers. Measured with immunoSEQ multiplex PCR; TCRdb has only the in-frame clones, and not every one. The sample has 270,000 or so clones; about nine tenths are singletons. The source of the sample is a study of cytomegalovirus exposure and HLA in healthy donors. Per the germline V gene, CDR1 is SGHTS and CDR2 is YDEGEE. V was cut by 1 base and J by 2 bases, with 22 bases left in between. This CDR3 has 19 amino acids. Everyone who donated was a healthy bone marrow donor.

This TCR derives from a girl aged 2-10 years in good health and CMV-seronegative. Sequenced material: PBMCs. V usage is TRBV5-8 and J usage is TRBJ1-5; D is unclear. The CDR3 sequence is CASSLISTSPPRGNQPQHF. CDR3 DNA: TGTGCCAGCAGCTTGATTTCGACTTCTCCCCCGCGGGGCAATCAGCCCCAGCATTTT.